These T cell receptor beta chains were read from a single sample in a study of T cells in Graves' hyperthyroidism and ophthalmopathy. MiXCR was run by TCRdb on the multiplex PCR reads, yielding one entry per CDR3 protein. Found here are around 350,000 distinct CDR3 sequences, 13% to 15% of them singletons; the top ten hold under 25%. The sample comprised blood. All receptors come from an older woman with Graves' ophthalmopathy. Each CDR3 is given with its conserved first and last residue. A D gene is named only where the DNA matches it firmly. Part of the rows lack a size; the others show once, few, many or a class for expanded clones.

V,D,J,size,CDR3,DNA
TRBV6-1,TRBD2,TRBJ2-7,.,CASRRHGTSGTYYEQYF,TGTGCCAGCAGACGCCACGGGACTAGCGGAACCTACTACGAGCAGTACTTC
TRBV20-1,TRBD1,TRBJ1-5,.,CSAKDRGRRGYQPQHF,TGCAGTGCTAAGGACAGGGGGCGCCGTGGTTATCAGCCCCAGCATTTT
TRBV20-1,.,TRBJ2-1,few,CSAYPKYEQFF,TGCAGTGCCTACCCGAAGTATGAGCAGTTCTTC
TRBV7-3,.,TRBJ2-1,many,CASSLDRGTYNEQFF,TGTGCCAGCAGCTTAGATCGCGGAACCTACAATGAGCAGTTCTTC
TRBV5-1,.,TRBJ1-6,few,CASSLVRGQDSPLHF,TGCGCCAGCAGCTTGGTACGGGGGCAGGATTCACCCCTCCACTTT
TRBV6-2/TRBV6-3,.,TRBJ2-3,.,CASNRIEVDTQYF,TGTGCCAGCAATAGAATCGAGGTAGATACGCAGTATTTT
TRBV28,.,TRBJ1-2,many,CASNRDYGYTF,TGTGCCAGCAACAGAGACTATGGCTACACCTTC
TRBV12-5,.,TRBJ2-3,few,CASGQSPVNTDTQYF,TGTGCTAGTGGTCAGAGTCCAGTCAACACAGATACGCAGTATTTT
TRBV5-1,TRBD2,TRBJ2-1,many,CASSFGSGRYEQFF,TGCGCCAGCAGCTTTGGTAGCGGGAGATATGAGCAGTTCTTC
TRBV12-3/TRBV12-4,.,TRBJ2-3,many,CASSLAFPIDTQYF,TGTGCCAGCAGTTTAGCGTTCCCCATAGATACGCAGTATTTT
TRBV7-3,TRBD1,TRBJ1-1,few,CASRLDRGRNTEAFF,TGTGCCAGCAGACTCGACAGGGGTAGGAACACTGAAGCTTTCTTT
TRBV2,.,TRBJ2-1,many,CASSPRPLGGSYNEQFF,TGTGCCAGCAGCCCAAGACCCTTGGGGGGCTCCTACAATGAGCAGTTCTTC
TRBV3-1,.,TRBJ2-6,few,CASSQEWGTGSGANVLTF,TGTGCCAGCAGCCAAGAATGGGGGACCGGCTCTGGGGCCAACGTCCTGACTTTC
TRBV3-1,.,TRBJ2-1,many,CASSLMGGQPNEQFF,TGTGCCAGCAGCCTAATGGGCGGGCAGCCTAATGAGCAGTTCTTC
TRBV29-1,TRBD2,TRBJ2-1,many,CSVEGGLAGVGTYNEQFF,TGCAGCGTTGAGGGAGGACTAGCGGGAGTCGGAACCTACAATGAGCAGTTCTTC
TRBV19,.,TRBJ2-2,many,CASSISRGTGELFF,TGTGCCAGTAGTATATCGAGGGGAACCGGGGAGCTGTTTTTT
TRBV7-2,.,TRBJ2-3,.,CASSLAYYGKDTQYF,TGTGCCAGCAGCTTAGCGTACTACGGTAAAGATACGCAGTATTTT
TRBV24-1,TRBD2,TRBJ2-1,many,CATSPGTSVGNEQFF,TGTGCCACCAGCCCCGGGACTAGCGTGGGAAATGAGCAGTTCTTC
TRBV7-2,TRBD2,TRBJ2-3,many,CASSLAGLAGVMYTQYF,TGTGCCAGCAGCTTAGCGGGGCTAGCGGGAGTTATGTATACGCAGTATTTT
TRBV28,.,TRBJ2-2,many,CASSLQGRTGELFF,TGTGCCAGCAGTTTGCAGGGTCGGACCGGGGAGCTGTTTTTT
TRBV4-1,TRBD1,TRBJ1-4,few,CASSQARDRNEKLFF,TGCGCCAGCAGCCAGGCCCGGGACAGAAATGAAAAACTGTTTTTT
TRBV6-5,TRBD2,TRBJ2-1,many,CASSYSSGRAGNEQFF,TGTGCCAGCAGTTACTCAAGCGGGAGGGCAGGCAATGAGCAGTTCTTC
TRBV5-8,.,TRBJ2-5,few,CASLATGRGETQYF,TGTGCCAGCTTAGCGACAGGGAGGGGAGAGACCCAGTACTTC